Detailed here is one TCR beta chain. The antigen is undetermined. The data were taken from a study of shared clonotypes between healthy human individuals. Study results and caveats: Generation probability values for non-shared clonotypes were lower than those for clonotypes shared by all four donors. Among donors, the sharing of clonotypes was expected to be influenced by sequencing depth.

The DNA input per sorted-subset replicate PCR was 150 to 200 ng, corresponding to some 33,000 T cell genomes. In the authors' workflow: Filtering of immunoSEQ junctional sequences could not match full-length read filtering. Profiling relied on immunoSEQ multiplex PCR, and the TCRdb table lists in-frame clones only, not all of them. The V and J calls and clone size were taken over from that table, and D and trimming were inferred from the DNA. The table shows about 380,000 clones, with approximately 97% occurring only once. Sequenced: memory CD8+ T cells sorted from blood. The sample's subset: CD45RO+ cells pooled with CCR7-negative TemRA cells. This TCR was sampled from a man aged 30 to 39 in good health.

The CDR3, as DNA: TGTGCCACCAGCAGAGATCTCGGGACTAGCGGTTCCTACAATGAGCAGTTCTTC. Protein: CATSRDLGTSGSYNEQFF. The genes are TRBV15 and TRBJ2-1, with 11 bases lining up with TRBD2. The CDR3 consists of 18 residues. The germline gives CDR1 LNHNV, CDR2 YYDKDF (reference sequence). V gave up 0 bases and J gave up 1 base; unmatched junction bases: 5.